Below are 29 T cell receptor beta chains sequenced from a single sample in a study of immune evolution from preneoplasia to lung adenocarcinoma. Repertoires were generated with immunoSEQ multiplex PCR, while TCRdb's copy carries only in-frame clones and drops some. The sample has over 3,500 clones; 87% are singletons. What was sequenced was FFPE minimally invasive lung adenocarcinoma tissue. The receptor source for this set is a donor older than 65 with lung adenocarcinoma.

The chain recombines TRBV10-2 with TRBJ1-1; D uncertain. Germline values: CDR1 WSHSY, CDR2 SAAADI. CDR3 length: 11 residues. V was clipped by 7 bases and J by 1 base, with 4 bases between them. CDR3 sequence: CASTKNTEAFF. The CDR3, as DNA: TGCGCCAGCACCAAGAACACTGAAGCTTTCTTT.

The genes are TRBV5-1 and TRBJ2-3, with 9 bases that match TRBD2. Germline assignment: CDR1 SGHRS and CDR2 YFSETQ. There are 16 residues in the CDR3. V dropped 0 bases and J dropped 1; count of bases not matched to a gene: 3. CDR3 region: CASSLVVAGGTDTQYF. The CDR3, as DNA: TGCGCCAGCAGCTTGGTTGTAGCGGGAGGCACAGATACGCAGTATTTT.

The chain recombines TRBV18 with TRBJ2-3, with D uncertain. The V gene's germline CDR1 is KGHSH and CDR2 LQKENI. V shed 2 bases and J shed 2 bases, with 2 bases lying between them. The CDR3 length is 12 residues. The CDR3 sequence is CASSPNTDTQYF. CDR3 sequence (DNA): TGTGCCAGCTCACCAAACACAGATACGCAGTATTTT.

The J gene is TRBJ1-2, the V gene TRBV27, with a possible D match to TRBD1 (5 bases). In germline, CDR1 is MNHEY, CDR2 SMNVEV (reference sequence). V was clipped by 5 bases and J by 7 bases, with 14 bases between them. The CDR3 is made up of 13 amino acids. The CDR3 here is CASSPWGKAGYTF. CDR3 in DNA: TGTGCCAGCAGTCCATGGGGGAAGGCTGGCTACACCTTC.

The chain couples TRBV12-1 to TRBJ2-2. TRBV12-1 is flagged as a pseudogene. This CDR3 spans 17 amino acids. CDR3 loop: CASSPVGSESNTGELFF. CDR3 coding DNA: TGTGCCAGCAGTCCGGTGGGGTCCGAATCTAACACCGGGGAGCTGTTTTTT.

The chain uses TRBV5-6 and TRBJ2-7; D is tentatively TRBD1 or TRBD2 (5 bases each). CDR3 length equals 12 residues. Trimming left V 1 base short and J 6 bases short, with 8 bases between. CDR1 and CDR2 (germline): SGHDT, YYEEEE. This chain's CDR3 is CASSLYGAEQYF. CDR3 coding DNA: TGTGCCAGCAGCTTGTACGGGGCCGAGCAGTACTTC. Full variable domain (remainder filled in from reference TRBV5-6 and TRBJ2-7): DAGVTQSPTHLIKTRGQQVTLRCSPKSGHDTVSWYQQALGQGPQFIFQYYEEEERQRGNFPDRFSGHQFPNYSSELNVNALLLGDSALYLCASSLYGAEQYFGPGTRLTVT.

A few counts support this clone. This chain joins TRBV6-5 and TRBJ2-7, with unresolved D. V was trimmed by 5 bases and J by 6 bases, leaving 8 bases between them. The CDR3 is made up of 11 amino acids. Germline CDR1 MNHEY, CDR2 SVGAGI. This CDR3 is CASSQFPEQYF. Written as DNA, the CDR3 is TGTGCCAGCAGTCAGTTCCCCGAGCAGTACTTC.

The chain is built from TRBV11-2 and TRBJ1-1; 7 nucleotides line up with TRBD1. The CDR3 covers 12 residues. Germline V gene data show CDR1 as SGHAT and CDR2 as FQNNGV. The junction had 4 bases not matched to a gene; V was cut back by 3 bases and J by 9 bases. The CDR3 protein is CASSFVQGKAFF. The CDR3 DNA is TGTGCCAGCAGCTTCGTACAGGGGAAAGCTTTCTTT.

The V and J genes are TRBV28 and TRBJ1-2, with D perhaps TRBD1 (6 bases). Germline assignment: CDR1 MDHEN and CDR2 SYDVKM. CDR3 length: 16 amino acids. V lost 5 bases to trimming and J lost 1 base, with 17 bases between them. This chain's CDR3 is CASSTTGKGFNYGYTF. As DNA, the CDR3 is TGTGCCAGCAGTACCACAGGGAAAGGATTTAACTATGGCTACACCTTC.

V and J are TRBV5-1 and TRBJ2-7; 9 positions agree with TRBD1. J lost 6 bases, V lost 5 bases, and 18 bases had no gene match. The CDR3 is 17 residues long. Germline assignment: CDR1 SGHRS and CDR2 YFSETQ. The CDR3 loop reads CASRPVLAGTGSPEQYF. CDR3 sequence (DNA): TGCGCCAGCAGACCAGTCCTAGCCGGGACAGGGAGTCCCGAGCAGTACTTC.

This clone was recorded only once. The V and J genes are TRBV6-1 and TRBJ1-1, with a tentative D call TRBD1 (6 bases). CDR3 size: 15 residues. V gave up 4 bases and J gave up 5 bases, with 17 bases separating them. Germline V gene lookup returns CDR1 MNHNS and CDR2 SASEGT. DNA of the CDR3: TGTGCCAGCAGTGCGGTCCGGGGGCCGGGGACTGAAGCTTTCTTT. Amino acids: CASSAVRGPGTEAFF.

V is TRBV27 and J is TRBJ2-1; 8 bases are shared with TRBD2. This CDR3 spans 18 amino acids. Germline CDR1 MNHEY, CDR2 SMNVEV (reference sequence). With 3 bases clipped from V and 5 bases from J, the junction kept 15 bases outside the gene matches. CDR3 loop: CASSFITSGYRRNNEQFF. The CDR3 nucleotides read TGTGCCAGCAGTTTTATAACTAGCGGTTATAGAAGGAACAATGAGCAGTTCTTC.

The V call is TRBV5-5, the J call TRBJ1-2; D not certain. Germline CDR1 is SGHKS and CDR2 is YYEKEE (reference sequence). The CDR3 is 14 amino acids. The V and J ends lost 3 bases and 6 bases respectively, with 15 bases between them. The CDR3 DNA sequence: TGTGCCAGCAGCTACGGTGTAGGGCGGGATGGCTACACCTTC. It is translated as CASSYGVGRDGYTF.

The J gene is TRBJ2-5, the V gene TRBV9; D may be TRBD2 (6 bases). Trimming took 4 bases from V and 4 from J, leaving 20 bases between them. This CDR3 has 16 amino acids. The germline CDR1 and CDR2 sequences are SGDLS and YYNGEE. The CDR3 protein is CASSSRDGGLGETQYF. The CDR3 DNA reads TGTGCCAGCAGCTCAAGGGATGGAGGGTTGGGAGAGACCCAGTACTTC. Full variable domain (missing parts from reference TRBV9 and TRBJ2-5): DSGVTQTPKHLITATGQRVTLRCSPRSGDLSVYWYQQSLDQGLQFLIQYYNGEERAKGNILERFSAQQFPDLHSELNLSSLELGDSALYFCASSSRDGGLGETQYFGPGTRLLVL.

The chain is built from TRBV5-1 and TRBJ1-2, with D tentatively TRBD1 (5 bases). V was trimmed by 1 base and J by 6 bases, leaving 13 bases between them. Per the germline V gene, CDR1 is SGHRS and CDR2 is YFSETQ. This CDR3 spans 14 amino acids. The CDR3 DNA is TGCGCCAGCAGCTTGAAGTCGGGACCTCATGGCTACACCTTC. Translation: CASSLKSGPHGYTF.

This clone appeared a few times. CDR3 DNA sequence: TGTGCCAGCAGCTTACAGGGGGGATTAAACACTGAAGCTTTCTTT. It is translated as CASSLQGGLNTEAFF. This chain uses TRBV7-9 with TRBJ1-1; TRBD1 matches at 7 bases. Germline V CDR1 and CDR2: SEHNR, FQNEAQ (reference sequence). This CDR3 contains 15 residues. V was pared by 2 bases and J by 2 bases, with 5 bases of the junction left unmatched.

V gene TRBV9 combines with J gene TRBJ2-3; 10 nucleotides align to TRBD2. The CDR3 runs 16 residues. With 2 bases clipped from V and 5 bases from J, the junction kept 8 bases outside the gene matches. Germline-derived CDR1 and CDR2 are SGDLS and YYNGEE. Here the CDR3 reads CASSVDPAGGGDTQYF. The CDR3, as DNA: TGTGCCAGCAGCGTTGACCCAGCGGGAGGGGGAGATACGCAGTATTTT.

The CDR3 coding sequence is TGCGCCAGCAGCCAAGATCTTAGCAGGGACTTGACAGAGACCCAGTACTTC. Its translation is CASSQDLSRDLTETQYF. The gene calls are TRBV4-1 and TRBJ2-5; D is perhaps TRBD2 (6 bases). The CDR3 totals 17 residues. V was trimmed by 0 bases and J by 4 bases, leaving 18 bases between them. The V gene's germline CDR1 is MGHRA and CDR2 YSYEKL.

The chain links TRBV9 to TRBJ2-5; D is uncertain. Germline V gives CDR1 SGDLS, CDR2 YYNGEE. V was shortened by 4 bases and J by 5 bases, with 21 bases between the two germline ends. CDR3 length: 16 residues. DNA of the CDR3: TGTGCCAGCAGCTCAAAGGACGGGTCGTATGGGGAGACCCAGTACTTC. Translated: CASSSKDGSYGETQYF.

V gene TRBV11-2 combines with J gene TRBJ2-4, with no clear D. CDR1 and CDR2 from the germline V gene are SGHAT and FQNNGV. V shed 0 bases and J shed 12 bases, with 12 bases lying between them. This CDR3 is built from 13 residues. The CDR3 DNA follows: TGTGCCAGCAGCTTAGATCCCGGGTCGGGTCAGTACTTC. This gives the protein CASSLDPGSGQYF.

This chain uses TRBV5-4 with TRBJ2-3; TRBD2 matches 12 bases. The CDR3 has 20 residues. Germline CDR1 reads SGHNT; CDR2 reads YYREEE (reference sequence). J was trimmed by 6 bases and V by 1 base; bases with no gene match: 18. The CDR3, as DNA: TGTGCCAGCAGCTTGTTGGGGGGGATGGTGACTAGCGGGAGTCCCGATACGCAGTATTTT. As protein: CASSLLGGMVTSGSPDTQYF.

The chain combines TRBV7-6 with TRBJ2-1; maybe TRBD2 (6 bases). The V end was cut by 1 base, the J end by 2 bases, with 12 bases between. CDR3 length: 16 residues. Germline loops: CDR1 SGHVS, CDR2 FNYEAQ. CDR3 region: CASSLEAGSPYNEQFF. In DNA form, the CDR3 reads TGTGCCAGCAGCTTAGAGGCGGGATCCCCCTACAATGAGCAGTTCTTC. Full variable domain (missing parts from reference TRBV7-6 and TRBJ2-1): GAGVSQSPRYKVTKRGQDVALRCDPISGHVSLYWYRQALGQGPEFLTYFNYEAQQDKSGLPNDRFSAERPEGSISTLTIQRTEQRDSAMYRCASSLEAGSPYNEQFFGPGTRLTVL.

The rearrangement uses TRBV16 and TRBJ1-2, with a possible D match to TRBD1 (5 bases). V lost 3 bases to trimming and J lost 4 bases, with 12 bases between them. CDR3 length: 14 amino acids. The germline V gene encodes CDR1 KGHSY and CDR2 FQNENV. CDR3 sequence (DNA): TGTGCCAGCAGCCAGGGGACTCCCCTCTATGGCTACACCTTC. Protein: CASSQGTPLYGYTF.

The V call is TRBV19, the J call TRBJ1-4, with D perhaps TRBD1 (5 bases). CDR3 length equals 13 residues. V lost 10 bases and J lost 0, with 9 bases in between. Germline-derived CDR1 and CDR2 are LNHDA and SQIVND (reference sequence). The DNA of the CDR3 is TGTGCCACTTCGACAGCAACTAATGAAAAACTGTTTTTT. Amino acids: CATSTATNEKLFF.

The V gene is TRBV30, the J gene TRBJ2-2, with TRBD1 identical over 8 bases. The CDR3 runs 16 residues. Germline trimming cut 0 bases from V and 5 bases from J; bases unmatched to any gene: 8. The germline CDR1 and CDR2 sequences are GTSNPN and SVGIG (reference sequence). CDR3 region: CAWSVQGTGTTGELFF. The DNA for the CDR3 is TGTGCCTGGAGTGTACAGGGGACAGGCACAACCGGGGAGCTGTTTTTT.

This chain joins TRBV7-2 and TRBJ2-5; D is possibly TRBD1 (5 bases). Germline V lookup: CDR1 SGHTA, CDR2 FQGNSA. CDR3 size: 14 residues. V was trimmed by 0 bases and J by 5 bases, leaving 10 bases between them. The DNA of the CDR3 is TGTGCCAGCAGCTTAGCATCGAAGGGGGAGACCCAGTACTTC. It translates to CASSLASKGETQYF.

The V gene is TRBV11-2, the J gene TRBJ2-7, with TRBD1 matching over 7 bases. This CDR3 is built from 14 residues. The junction had 12 bases not matched to a gene; V was cut back by 6 bases and J by 7 bases. The V gene's germline CDR1 is SGHAT and CDR2 FQNNGV. The CDR3 sequence: CASSRQGIGWEQYF. In DNA, the CDR3 is TGTGCCAGCAGTAGACAGGGAATTGGGTGGGAGCAGTACTTC.

This chain joins TRBV10-3 and TRBJ1-1; 9 bases match TRBD1. V shed 6 bases, J shed 5 bases, and the junction held 13 bases outside the gene matches. The CDR3 length is 16 residues. Germline values: CDR1 ENHRY, CDR2 SYGVKD. The chain's CDR3 is CAISTGTGRGRTEAFF. In nucleotides, the CDR3 is TGTGCCATCAGCACCGGGACAGGGCGGGGTAGAACTGAAGCTTTCTTT.

J is TRBJ2-7 and V is TRBV7-2, with D unclear. The length of the CDR3 is 14 residues. Germline lookup yields CDR1 SGHTA and CDR2 FQGNSA. V was clipped by 3 bases and J by 2 bases, with 11 bases between them. The CDR3 sequence: CASSFGWSTYEQYF. The CDR3, as DNA: TGTGCCAGCAGCTTTGGTTGGTCCACCTACGAGCAGTACTTC. The whole variable domain, remainder taken from reference TRBV7-2 and TRBJ2-7, is GAGVSQSPSNKVTEKGKDVELRCDPISGHTALYWYRQSLGQGLEFLIYFQGNSAPDKSGLPSDRFSAERTGGSVSTLTIQRTQQEDSAVYLCASSFGWSTYEQYFGPGTRLTVT.